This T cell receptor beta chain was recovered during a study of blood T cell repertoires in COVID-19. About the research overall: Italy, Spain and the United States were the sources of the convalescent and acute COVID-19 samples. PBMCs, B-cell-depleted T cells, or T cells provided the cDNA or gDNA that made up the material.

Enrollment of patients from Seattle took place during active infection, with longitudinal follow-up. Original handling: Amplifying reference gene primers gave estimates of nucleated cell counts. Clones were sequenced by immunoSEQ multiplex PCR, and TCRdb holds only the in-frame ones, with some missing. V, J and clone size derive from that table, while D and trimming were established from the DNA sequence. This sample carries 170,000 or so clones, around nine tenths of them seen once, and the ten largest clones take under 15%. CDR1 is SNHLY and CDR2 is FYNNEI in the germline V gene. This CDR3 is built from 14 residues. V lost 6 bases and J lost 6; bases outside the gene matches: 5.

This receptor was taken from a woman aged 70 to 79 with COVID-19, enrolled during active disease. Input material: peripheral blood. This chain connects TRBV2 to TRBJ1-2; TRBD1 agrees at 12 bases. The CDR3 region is CASSAGTGGHGYTF. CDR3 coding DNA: TGTGCCAGCAGCGCCGGGACAGGGGGCCATGGCTACACCTTC.